This TCR beta chain was captured by sequencing in a study of cytotoxic CD8 clonotypes in ibrutinib-treated CLL. Turning to the study itself: Results showed 25 or so partial and 2 complete responses; following median about 68 months, around 15 remained remitted, approximately 12 advanced. Productive templates averaged about 230,000 per sample, and productive rearrangements roughly 90,000.

Study-level findings and limits: Elevated clonality accompanied ibrutinib response, with a return toward baseline values at progression.

Deep sequencing aimed at 1 in 200,000 to 1 in 1 million T cells' resolution. Data came from immunoSEQ multiplex PCR; TCRdb stores just in-frame clones and leaves some out. The sample comprises about 200,000 clones, 70% of which are singletons, and about 6% rests with the top ten. As to this clone: Its target is not known.

This TCR was recovered from a human donor with chronic lymphocytic leukemia. This material consisted of PBMCs, taken after 12 months of ibrutinib treatment.

DNA of the CDR3: TGTGCCAGCAGCATCAGACAGGGGGCGGCAGATACGCAGTATTTT. This gives the protein CASSIRQGAADTQYF. The V gene is TRBV7-8, the J gene TRBJ2-3, with 10 bases aligning to TRBD1. The CDR3 has 15 residues. Trimming took 5 bases from V and 4 from J; bases not matched to a gene: 6. CDR1 is SGHVS and CDR2 is FQNEAQ in the germline V gene.